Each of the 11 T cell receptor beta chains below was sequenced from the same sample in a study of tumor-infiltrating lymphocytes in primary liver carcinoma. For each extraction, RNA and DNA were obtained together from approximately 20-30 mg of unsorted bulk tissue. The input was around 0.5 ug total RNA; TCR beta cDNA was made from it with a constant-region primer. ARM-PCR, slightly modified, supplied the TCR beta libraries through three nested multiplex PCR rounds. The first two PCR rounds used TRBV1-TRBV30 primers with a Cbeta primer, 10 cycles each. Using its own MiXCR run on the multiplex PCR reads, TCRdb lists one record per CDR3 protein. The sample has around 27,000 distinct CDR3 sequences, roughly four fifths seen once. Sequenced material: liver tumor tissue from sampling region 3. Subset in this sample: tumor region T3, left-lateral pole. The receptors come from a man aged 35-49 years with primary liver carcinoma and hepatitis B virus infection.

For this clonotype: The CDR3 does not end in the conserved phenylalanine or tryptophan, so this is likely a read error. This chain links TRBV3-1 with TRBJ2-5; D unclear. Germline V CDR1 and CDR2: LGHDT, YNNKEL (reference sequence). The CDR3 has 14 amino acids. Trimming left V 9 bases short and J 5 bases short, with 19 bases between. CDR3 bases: TGTGCCAGTAATACCGGGCCGTCCGGGGAGACCCAGTACCTC. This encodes CASNTGPSGETQYL.

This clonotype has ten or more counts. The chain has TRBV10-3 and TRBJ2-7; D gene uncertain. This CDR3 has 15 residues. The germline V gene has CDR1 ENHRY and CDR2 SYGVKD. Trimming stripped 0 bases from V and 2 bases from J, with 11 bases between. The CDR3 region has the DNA TGTGCCATCAGTGAGTCGTCGCAGCAAACCTACGAGCAGTACTTC. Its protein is CAISESSQQTYEQYF.

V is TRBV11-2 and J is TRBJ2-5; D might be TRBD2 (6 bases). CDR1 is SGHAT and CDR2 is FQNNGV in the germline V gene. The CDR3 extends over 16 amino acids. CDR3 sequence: CTSSQTPGGGKGTQYF. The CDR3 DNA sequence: TGTACAAGCAGCCAAACTCCTGGTGGGGGGAAAGGGACCCAGTACTTC.

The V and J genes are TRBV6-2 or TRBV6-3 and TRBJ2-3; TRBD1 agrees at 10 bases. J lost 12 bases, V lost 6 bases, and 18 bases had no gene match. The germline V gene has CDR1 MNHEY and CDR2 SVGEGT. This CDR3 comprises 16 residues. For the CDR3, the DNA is TGTGCCAGCAGCTTCGTGGGACAGGGGACAATGGACACACAGTATTTT. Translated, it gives CASSFVGQGTMDTQYF.

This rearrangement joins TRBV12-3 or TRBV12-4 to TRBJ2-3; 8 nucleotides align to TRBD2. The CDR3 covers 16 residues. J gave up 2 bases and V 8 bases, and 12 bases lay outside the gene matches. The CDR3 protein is CASSSGTRIDTDTQYF. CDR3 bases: TGTGCCAGCTCATCAGGGACTAGAATTGACACAGATACGCAGTATTTT.

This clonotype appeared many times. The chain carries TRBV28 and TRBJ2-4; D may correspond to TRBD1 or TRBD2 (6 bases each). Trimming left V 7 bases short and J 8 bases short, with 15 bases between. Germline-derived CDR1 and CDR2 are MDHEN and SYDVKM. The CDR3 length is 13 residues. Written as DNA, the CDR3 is TGTGCCAGCAAGGGCCGGGGGCAGTACATTCAGTACTTC. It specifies CASKGRGQYIQYF.

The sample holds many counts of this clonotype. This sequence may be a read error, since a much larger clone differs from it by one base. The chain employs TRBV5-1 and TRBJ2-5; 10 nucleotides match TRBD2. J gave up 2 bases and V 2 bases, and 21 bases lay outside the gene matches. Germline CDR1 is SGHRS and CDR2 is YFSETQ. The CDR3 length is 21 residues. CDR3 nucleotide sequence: TGCGCCAGCAGCTTTGCAGCTCTAGCGGGAGAGCGTAAAGGGCGGCAAGAGACCCAGTACTTC. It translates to CASSFAALAGERKGRQETQYF.

The CDR3 nucleotides are TGTGCAAGAAGCCAAGCGGCTAGCAGGGTTTCCTACGAGCAGTACTTC. Protein: CARSQAASRVSYEQYF. V usage is TRBV4-2 and J usage is TRBJ2-7; perhaps D is TRBD1 or TRBD2 (5 bases each). This CDR3 is 16 amino acids long. Per germline, CDR1 LGHNA and CDR2 YNFKEQ.

CDR3 nucleotides: TGCGCCAACAACCCGGGAGAGGACTACAATGAGCAGTACTTC. Amino acids: CANNPGEDYNEQYF. The rearrangement links TRBV5-1 to TRBJ2-1, with a weak D call TRBD2 (6 bases). The DNA end favors TRBJ2-7, so the J call may be wrong. The CDR3 length is 14 residues. In germline, CDR1 is SGHRS, CDR2 YFSETQ.

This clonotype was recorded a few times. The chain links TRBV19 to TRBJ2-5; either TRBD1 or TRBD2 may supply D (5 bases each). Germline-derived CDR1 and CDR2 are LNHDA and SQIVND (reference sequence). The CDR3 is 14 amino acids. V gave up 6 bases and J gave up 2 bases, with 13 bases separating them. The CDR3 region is CASRPGRAQETQYF. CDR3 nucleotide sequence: TGTGCCAGTAGACCGGGACGGGCACAAGAGACCCAGTACTTC. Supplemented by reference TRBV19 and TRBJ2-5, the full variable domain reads DGGITQSPKYLFRKEGQNVTLSCEQNLNHDAMYWYRQDPGQGLRLIYYSQIVNDFQKGDIAEGYSVSREKKESFPLTVTSAQKNPTAFYLCASRPGRAQETQYFGPGTRLLVL.

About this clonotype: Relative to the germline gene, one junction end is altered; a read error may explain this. The DNA of the CDR3 is TGTGCCACCATGGGAGCCGGGGAGCTGTTATTT. As protein: CATMGAGELLF. The chain combines TRBV12-3 or TRBV12-4 with TRBJ2-2; weak D call: TRBD2 (5 bases). The CDR3 contains 11 residues.